This is a list of T cell receptor beta chains from one sample in a study of T cells in localized non-small cell lung cancer. The repertoire was sequenced with immunoSEQ multiplex PCR; TCRdb's copy has only in-frame clones and lacks some. The table shows some 900 clones, with 25% to 35% occurring only once. The input for sequencing was normal lung tissue next to the tumor, taken before any cancer treatment. Receptors were obtained from a man between 40 and 70 years old with stage II lung adenocarcinoma. Each CDR3 is given with its conserved first and last residue. D genes are given only for firm matches. The size of a clone is reported for some rows only, either as once, few or many, or as a class for expanded clones.

v_call	clone_size	d_call	j_call	cdr3_aa
TRBV6-8	.	.	TRBJ2-1	CATVPRISAGHNEQFF
TRBV11-1	few	.	TRBJ2-7	CASSQNRDLVYEQYF
TRBV28	few	.	TRBJ2-4	CASSYPKNIQYF
TRBV18	.	.	TRBJ2-1	CASSLRYNEQFF
TRBV29-1	.	.	TRBJ2-7	CSVEATPFSYEQYF
TRBV19	.	.	TRBJ1-1	CASSIDRGGLSRAFF
TRBV18	.	TRBD1	TRBJ2-1	CASSPPQGDSYNEQFF
TRBV28	.	TRBD2	TRBJ2-3	CASSWDTRGLAGLTDTQYF
TRBV11-3	medium-sized	TRBD1	TRBJ1-2	CASNGEGQGAYYGYTF
TRBV19	few	.	TRBJ1-3	CASSQGDSSGNTIYF
TRBV19	once	.	TRBJ2-5	CASRKTGGRETQYF
TRBV1	.	.	TRBJ2-1	CASSQAGTPAYEQFF
TRBV18	.	TRBD1	TRBJ1-5	CASSPDRGQGNQPQHF
TRBV19	.	.	TRBJ2-1	CASSIGAGLNNEQFF
TRBV29-1	.	.	TRBJ2-3	CSVSERSGVDTQYF
TRBV19	few	.	TRBJ2-1	CASSTPRGFYNEQFF